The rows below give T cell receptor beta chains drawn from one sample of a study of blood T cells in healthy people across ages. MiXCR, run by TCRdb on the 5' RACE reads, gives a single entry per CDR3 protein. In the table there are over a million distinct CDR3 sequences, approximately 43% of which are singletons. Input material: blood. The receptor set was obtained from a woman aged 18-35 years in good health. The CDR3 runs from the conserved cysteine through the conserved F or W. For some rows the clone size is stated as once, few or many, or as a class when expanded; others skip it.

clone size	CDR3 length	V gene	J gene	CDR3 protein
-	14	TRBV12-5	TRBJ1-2	CASGLVRGIYGYTF
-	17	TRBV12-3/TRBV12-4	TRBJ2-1	CASSLGGGAFRHNEQFF
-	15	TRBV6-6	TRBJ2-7	CASSQDGAQSYEQYF
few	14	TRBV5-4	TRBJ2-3	CASSSLQGVDTQYF
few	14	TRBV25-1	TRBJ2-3	CASSGSGHTDTQYF
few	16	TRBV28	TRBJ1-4	CASSFSGPRPNEKLFF
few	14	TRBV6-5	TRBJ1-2	CASSNAGGIYGYTF
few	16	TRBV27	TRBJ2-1	CASSLSWGQGYNEQFF
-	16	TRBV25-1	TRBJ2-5	CASSEFRGGSVETQYF
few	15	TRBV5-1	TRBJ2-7	CASSLAGILSYEQYF
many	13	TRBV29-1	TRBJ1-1	CSVEGKMNTEAFF
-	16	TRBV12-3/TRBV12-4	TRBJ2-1	CASTLSGFSSYNEQFF
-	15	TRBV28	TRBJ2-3	CASSFGSWGTDTQYF
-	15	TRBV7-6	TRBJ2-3	CASSFAADRTDTQYF
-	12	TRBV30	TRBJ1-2	CAWSVAPHGYTF
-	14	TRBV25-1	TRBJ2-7	CASSDLQGSHKQYF
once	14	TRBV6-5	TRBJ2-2	CASSYGQYTGELFF
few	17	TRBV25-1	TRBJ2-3	CASSESPGDGGTDTQYF
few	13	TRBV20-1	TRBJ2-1	CSALRTNNNEQFF
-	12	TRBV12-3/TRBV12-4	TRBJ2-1	CASSSGAVEQFF
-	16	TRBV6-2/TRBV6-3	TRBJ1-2	CASSYSPGQLNYGYTF
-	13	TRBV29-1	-	CSVARGHRYEQYF
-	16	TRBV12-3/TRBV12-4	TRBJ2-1	CASSSASLDLSDEQFF
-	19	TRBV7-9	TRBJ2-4	CASSLAFGTTDIAKNIQYF
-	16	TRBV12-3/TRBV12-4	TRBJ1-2	CASSLRKVITNYGYTF
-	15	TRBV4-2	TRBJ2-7	CASSPWTSGNNEQYF
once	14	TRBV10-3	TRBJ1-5	CAISERDRNQPQHF
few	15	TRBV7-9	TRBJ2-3	CASRFTSARTDTQYF